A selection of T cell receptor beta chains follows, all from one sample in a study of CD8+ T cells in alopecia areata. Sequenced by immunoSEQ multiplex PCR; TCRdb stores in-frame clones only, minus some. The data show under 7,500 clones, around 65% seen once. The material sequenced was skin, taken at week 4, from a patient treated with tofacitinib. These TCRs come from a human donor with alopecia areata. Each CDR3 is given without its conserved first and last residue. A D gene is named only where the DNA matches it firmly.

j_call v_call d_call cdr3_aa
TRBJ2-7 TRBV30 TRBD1 AWSDRDRPSYEQY
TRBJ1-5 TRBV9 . ASSASLMGQPQH
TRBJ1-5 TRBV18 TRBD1 ASSPGQGNQPQH
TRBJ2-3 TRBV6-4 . ASSDSDTDTQY
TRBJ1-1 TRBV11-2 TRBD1 ASRPLRTGVNTEAF
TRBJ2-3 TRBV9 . ASSVVGSSSTSTDTQY
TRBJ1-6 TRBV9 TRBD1 ASSFRTGDLGNSPLH
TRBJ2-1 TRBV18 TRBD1 ASSPPGPGGDEQF
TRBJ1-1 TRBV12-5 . ASTQDMNTEAF
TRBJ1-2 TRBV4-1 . ASSQARRGANYGYT
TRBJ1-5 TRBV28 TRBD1 ASSPPGQAQNNQPQH
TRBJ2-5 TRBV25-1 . ASSDVGPQETQY
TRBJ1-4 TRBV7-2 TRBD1 ASSSRTGELF
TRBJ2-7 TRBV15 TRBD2 ATSRDLAGGPED
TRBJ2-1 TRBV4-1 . ASSYVDRFLNNEQF
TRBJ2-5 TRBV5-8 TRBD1 ASSLGTGREQY
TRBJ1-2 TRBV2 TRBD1 AIPRTGLDYGYT
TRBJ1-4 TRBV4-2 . ASSQDQAGNEKLF
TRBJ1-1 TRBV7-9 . ASSGGDSPTHVAF
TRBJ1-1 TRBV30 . AAGDSPMNTEAF
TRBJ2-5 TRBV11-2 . ASSRRTQGGQETQY
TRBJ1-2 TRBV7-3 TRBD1 ASSLIGGDGYT
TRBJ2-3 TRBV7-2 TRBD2 ASSFLAGGTDTQY
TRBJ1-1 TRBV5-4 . ASSAGGGLGPEAF
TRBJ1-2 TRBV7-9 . ASSFAGGANYGYT
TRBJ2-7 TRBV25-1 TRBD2 ASRGTSGSYEQY
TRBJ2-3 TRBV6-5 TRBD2 ASSVAGGTDTQY
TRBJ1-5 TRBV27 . ASSRGTTQPQH
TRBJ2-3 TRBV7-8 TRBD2 ASSLIRTSGLSDTQY
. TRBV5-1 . ASSFLSRDLGPYEQY
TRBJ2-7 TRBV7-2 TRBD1 ASSEGGTGMIYEQY
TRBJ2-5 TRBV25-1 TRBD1 ASSEYRTGVETQY
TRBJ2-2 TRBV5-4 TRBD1 ASSSLDRGNTGELF
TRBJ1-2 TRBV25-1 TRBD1 ASSRTGLNYGYT
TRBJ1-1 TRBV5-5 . ASSSGTQLGTEAF
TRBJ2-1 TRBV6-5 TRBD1 ASILPGQVYNEQF
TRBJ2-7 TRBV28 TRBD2 ASSSGRGGYEQY
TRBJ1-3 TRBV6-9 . ASGPLGAGNTIY
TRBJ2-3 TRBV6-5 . ASTRFGTDTQY
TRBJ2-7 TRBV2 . ASSDGVLSYEQY
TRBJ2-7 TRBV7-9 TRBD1 ASSQIPTDRHSYEQY
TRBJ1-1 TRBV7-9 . ASRLSDRDPGMNTEAF
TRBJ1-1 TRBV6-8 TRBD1 ASSYSTGGGNTEAF
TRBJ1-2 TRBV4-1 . ASSRDGIVFLNYGYT
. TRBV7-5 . VRSIEETSATYSYEQY